The 8 T cell receptor beta chains below come from one sample, sequenced in a study of blood T cell repertoires in COVID-19. Data came from immunoSEQ multiplex PCR; TCRdb stores just in-frame clones and leaves some out. Of more than 200,000 clones in the sample, 84% were seen once. Sequencing was carried out using PBMCs or T cells enriched from blood (not recorded which). The receptors stem from a man aged 55 to 70 who had recovered from COVID-19.

The rearrangement links TRBV7-8 to TRBJ1-1, with a tentative D call TRBD1 (5 bases). V was pared by 5 bases and J by 3 bases, with 13 bases between. This CDR3 has 14 amino acids. Per the germline V gene, CDR1 is SGHVS and CDR2 is FQNEAQ. The CDR3 region has the DNA TGTGCCAGCAGCATCCGTCAGGGCCACACTGAAGCTTTCTTT. This gives the protein CASSIRQGHTEAFF. The full variable domain, in which reference TRBV7-8 and TRBJ1-1 provide the parts outside the CDR3, is GAGVSQSPRYKVAKRGQDVALRCDPISGHVSLFWYQQALGQGPEFLTYFQNEAQLDKSGLPSDRFFAERPEGSVSTLKIQRTQQEDSAVYLCASSIRQGHTEAFFGQGTRLTVV.

This clone has a handful of counts. The chain links TRBV19 to TRBJ2-7; 7 bases agree with TRBD2. CDR1 is LNHDA and CDR2 is SQIVND in the germline V gene (reference sequence). Trimming took 3 bases from V and 6 from J; bases not matched to a gene: 5. The CDR3 length is 13 residues. The CDR3 reads CASSIGRGAEQYF. The CDR3 DNA sequence: TGTGCCAGTAGTATTGGGAGGGGCGCCGAGCAGTACTTC.

The J gene is TRBJ2-3, the V gene TRBV20-1; the match to TRBD2 covers 9 bases. From germline, CDR1 is DFQATT and CDR2 SNEGSKA (reference sequence). This CDR3 spans 16 amino acids. Trimming cost V 3 bases and J 0 bases; bases outside gene matches: 7. The DNA of the CDR3 is TGCAGTGCTAGTCAGCGGGGGGTATCTAGCACAGATACGCAGTATTTT. Translated: CSASQRGVSSTDTQYF.

The rearrangement links TRBV24-1 to TRBJ1-2; D not certain. This CDR3 comprises 13 residues. The V and J ends lost 2 bases and 3 bases respectively, with 6 bases between them. The germline CDR1 and CDR2 sequences are KGHDR and SFDVKD. The CDR3 is CATSDSGDYGYTF. CDR3 DNA: TGTGCCACCAGTGATTCCGGGGACTATGGCTACACCTTC.

V usage is TRBV5-6 and J usage is TRBJ2-1; the D gene is possibly TRBD2 (7 bases). The CDR3 length is 16 residues. V lost 4 bases, J lost 1 base, and 15 bases lay in between. Per germline, CDR1 SGHDT and CDR2 YYEEEE. Here the CDR3 DNA reads TGTGCCAGCAGCAGATGGGGGGGGCAGTCCTACAATGAGCAGTTCTTC. The encoded protein is CASSRWGGQSYNEQFF.

The table lists this clone with a count of one. The chain links TRBV9 to TRBJ1-2, with no clear D. The CDR3 covers 17 residues. V lost 0 bases to trimming and J lost 1 base, with 16 bases between them. The germline gives CDR1 SGDLS, CDR2 YYNGEE. CDR3 region: CASSVATRGSGNYGYTF. In DNA form, the CDR3 reads TGTGCCAGCAGCGTAGCTACACGAGGCAGCGGTAACTATGGCTACACCTTC.

The chain recombines TRBV24-1 with TRBJ1-1; 9 bases agree with TRBD1. V was pared by 7 bases and J by 5 bases, with 7 bases of the junction left unmatched. From germline, CDR1 is KGHDR and CDR2 SFDVKD. The CDR3 contains 14 residues. CDR3 loop: CATSVTGGWTEAFF. Here the CDR3 DNA reads TGTGCCACCAGCGTAACAGGGGGCTGGACTGAAGCTTTCTTT.

The chain joins TRBV27 to TRBJ1-2, with 9 positions matching TRBD1. Germline CDR1 and CDR2: MNHEY and SMNVEV (reference sequence). This CDR3 spans 14 amino acids. Trimming removed 6 bases from V and 0 bases from J; junction bases left unmatched: 2. For the CDR3, the DNA is TGTGCCAGCAGCCGACAGGGGGCTAACTATGGCTACACCTTC. Translated: CASSRQGANYGYTF.